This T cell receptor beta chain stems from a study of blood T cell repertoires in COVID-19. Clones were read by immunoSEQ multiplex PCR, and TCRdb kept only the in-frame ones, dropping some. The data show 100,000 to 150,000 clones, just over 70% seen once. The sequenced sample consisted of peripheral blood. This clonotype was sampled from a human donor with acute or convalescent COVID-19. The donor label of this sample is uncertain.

CDR3 in DNA: TGTGCCAGCTTCGAGGGGGTCCCAGATACGCAGTATTTT. It specifies CASFEGVPDTQYF. V is TRBV6-5 and J is TRBJ2-3; a weak D match, TRBD1 (6 bases). V lost 8 bases to trimming and J lost 4 bases, with 13 bases between them. Germline CDR1 is MNHEY and CDR2 is SVGAGI. The CDR3 spans 13 residues.